A selection of T cell receptor beta chains follows, all from one sample in a study of blood T cell repertoires in COVID-19. Assay: immunoSEQ multiplex PCR; the TCRdb copy retains only in-frame clones and omits some. This sample has some 200,000 clones, with less than 95% found just once. Material for sequencing was peripheral blood. Receptors were obtained from a young man with COVID-19, enrolled during active disease. Both conserved end residues are part of each CDR3. The order of the fields is V gene, J gene, D gene, clone size, CDR3 protein, CDR3 DNA. D genes are given only for firm matches. Clone size is stated in some rows and not others, as once, few, many or a class when expanded.

v_gene: TRBV5-6
j_gene: TRBJ1-4
d_gene: TRBD1
abundance: NA
CDR3aa: CASSLIGTDNEKLFF
CDR3nt: TGTGCCAGCAGCTTGATCGGGACAGATAATGAAAAACTGTTTTTT

v_gene: TRBV5-1
j_gene: TRBJ1-1
d_gene: NA
abundance: NA
CDR3aa: CASSSTTANTEAFF
CDR3nt: TGCGCCAGCAGCTCGACAACAGCGAACACTGAAGCTTTCTTT

v_gene: TRBV11-2
j_gene: TRBJ2-2
d_gene: NA
abundance: NA
CDR3aa: CASSRLVGAGELFF
CDR3nt: TGTGCCAGCAGCCGACTAGTGGGGGCCGGGGAGCTGTTTTTT

v_gene: TRBV2
j_gene: TRBJ2-3
d_gene: TRBD2
abundance: NA
CDR3aa: CASSSLRGVGDTQYF
CDR3nt: TGTGCCAGCAGTTCCTTGCGGGGGGTGGGAGATACGCAGTATTTT

v_gene: TRBV6-5
j_gene: TRBJ1-1
d_gene: NA
abundance: NA
CDR3aa: CASSSGDTEAFF
CDR3nt: TGTGCCAGCAGTTCAGGTGACACTGAAGCTTTCTTT

v_gene: TRBV6-1
j_gene: TRBJ1-5
d_gene: NA
abundance: NA
CDR3aa: CASSGTVVGSNQPQHF
CDR3nt: TGTGCCAGCAGTGGGACAGTAGTGGGGAGCAATCAGCCCCAGCATTTT

v_gene: TRBV19
j_gene: TRBJ1-5
d_gene: NA
abundance: NA
CDR3aa: CASSNTGFSNQPQHF
CDR3nt: TGTGCCAGTAGTAACACGGGATTTAGCAATCAGCCCCAGCATTTT

v_gene: TRBV2
j_gene: TRBJ1-6
d_gene: TRBD1
abundance: NA
CDR3aa: CASSEETGGKSPLHF
CDR3nt: TGTGCCAGCAGTGAAGAGACAGGGGGCAAATCACCCCTCCACTTT

v_gene: TRBV27
j_gene: TRBJ1-1
d_gene: NA
abundance: few
CDR3aa: CANPRRTENTEAFF
CDR3nt: TGTGCCAACCCCAGAAGGACAGAGAACACTGAAGCTTTCTTT

v_gene: TRBV6-5
j_gene: TRBJ1-2
d_gene: NA
abundance: NA
CDR3aa: CASSYSTDIPYGYTF
CDR3nt: TGTGCCAGCAGTTACTCGACAGACATACCTTATGGCTACACCTTC

v_gene: TRBV18
j_gene: TRBJ2-3
d_gene: NA
abundance: NA
CDR3aa: CASSPKAESTDTQYF
CDR3nt: TGTGCCAGCTCACCAAAAGCGGAAAGCACAGATACGCAGTATTTT

v_gene: TRBV7-3
j_gene: TRBJ2-3
d_gene: TRBD2
abundance: NA
CDR3aa: CASSLTDGAGRLTDTQYF
CDR3nt: TGTGCCAGCAGCTTAACGGATGGAGCGGGGCGTCTCACAGATACGCAGTATTTT

v_gene: TRBV10-3
j_gene: TRBJ1-5
d_gene: TRBD1
abundance: NA
CDR3aa: CAIHNRDRRRQPQHF
CDR3nt: TGTGCCATCCACAACCGGGACAGGCGACGACAGCCCCAGCATTTT

v_gene: TRBV15
j_gene: TRBJ2-1
d_gene: NA
abundance: NA
CDR3aa: CATSQMGGPHEQFF
CDR3nt: TGTGCCACCAGCCAAATGGGGGGGCCCCATGAGCAGTTCTTC

v_gene: TRBV5-4
j_gene: TRBJ1-1
d_gene: NA
abundance: NA
CDR3aa: CASSLRDVNTEAFF
CDR3nt: TGTGCCAGCAGCTTGCGGGATGTGAACACTGAAGCTTTCTTT

v_gene: TRBV5-4
j_gene: TRBJ1-1
d_gene: NA
abundance: NA
CDR3aa: CASSLDTNTEAFF
CDR3nt: TGTGCCAGCAGCTTGGACACGAACACTGAAGCTTTCTTT

v_gene: TRBV5-1
j_gene: TRBJ1-4
d_gene: NA
abundance: NA
CDR3aa: CASSPLRGEKLFF
CDR3nt: TGCGCCAGCAGCCCCCTTCGGGGAGAAAAACTGTTTTTT

v_gene: TRBV27
j_gene: TRBJ1-6
d_gene: NA
abundance: once
CDR3aa: CASAIDSPYNSPLHF
CDR3nt: TGTGCCAGCGCGATAGACTCACCCTATAATTCACCCCTCCACTTT

v_gene: TRBV2
j_gene: TRBJ1-1
d_gene: TRBD1
abundance: NA
CDR3aa: CASRGTAVNTEAFF
CDR3nt: TGTGCCAGCAGGGGGACAGCCGTGAACACTGAAGCTTTCTTT

v_gene: TRBV2
j_gene: TRBJ1-2
d_gene: TRBD1
abundance: NA
CDR3aa: CASNSDRGGYGYTF
CDR3nt: TGTGCCAGCAATTCGGACAGGGGTGGCTATGGCTACACCTTC

v_gene: TRBV15
j_gene: TRBJ1-5
d_gene: NA
abundance: NA
CDR3aa: CATSRDNSGNQPQHF
CDR3nt: TGTGCCACCAGCAGAGATAACAGTGGAAATCAGCCCCAGCATTTT

v_gene: TRBV18
j_gene: TRBJ2-3
d_gene: TRBD1
abundance: NA
CDR3aa: CASSPDRVSDTQYF
CDR3nt: TGTGCCAGCTCACCGGACAGGGTGTCAGATACGCAGTATTTT

v_gene: TRBV4-1
j_gene: TRBJ1-1
d_gene: TRBD1
abundance: NA
CDR3aa: CASSQHPGQVNTEAFF
CDR3nt: TGCGCCAGCAGCCAACACCCCGGACAGGTGAACACTGAAGCTTTCTTT

v_gene: TRBV9
j_gene: TRBJ1-2
d_gene: NA
abundance: NA
CDR3aa: CASSVVPLAPGGGYTF
CDR3nt: TGTGCCAGCAGCGTAGTCCCTCTGGCTCCCGGGGGTGGCTACACCTTC

v_gene: TRBV2
j_gene: TRBJ2-2
d_gene: TRBD1
abundance: NA
CDR3aa: CASSEGTGRGNTGELFF
CDR3nt: TGTGCCAGCAGTGAGGGGACAGGTCGGGGGAACACCGGGGAGCTGTTTTTT

v_gene: TRBV7-2
j_gene: TRBJ1-5
d_gene: TRBD1
abundance: NA
CDR3aa: CASSRDSGGPQHF
CDR3nt: TGTGCCAGCAGCCGGGACAGCGGAGGGCCCCAGCATTTT

v_gene: TRBV5-1
j_gene: TRBJ1-5
d_gene: NA
abundance: NA
CDR3aa: CASSLDINQPQHF
CDR3nt: TGCGCCAGCAGCTTGGACATAAATCAGCCCCAGCATTTT

v_gene: TRBV2
j_gene: TRBJ1-1
d_gene: NA
abundance: NA
CDR3aa: CASSVQKNTEAFF
CDR3nt: TGTGCCAGCAGTGTCCAGAAGAACACTGAAGCTTTCTTT

v_gene: TRBV3-1/TRBV3-2
j_gene: TRBJ2-6
d_gene: NA
abundance: NA
CDR3aa: CASSQDHSGANVLTF
CDR3nt: TGTGCCAGCAGCCAAGACCACTCTGGGGCCAACGTCCTGACTTTC

v_gene: TRBV23-1
j_gene: TRBJ1-2
d_gene: NA
abundance: NA
CDR3aa: CASINRTGLF
CDR3nt: TGCGCCAGCATTAATCGGACGGGACTTTTC

v_gene: TRBV7-9
j_gene: TRBJ2-4
d_gene: NA
abundance: NA
CDR3aa: CASSPEGVGGTKNIQYF
CDR3nt: TGTGCCAGCAGCCCCGAGGGGGTGGGCGGTACCAAAAACATTCAGTACTTC

v_gene: TRBV29-1
j_gene: TRBJ1-1
d_gene: TRBD1
abundance: NA
CDR3aa: CSVKRQGGGTEAFF
CDR3nt: TGCAGCGTTAAGAGACAGGGAGGAGGCACTGAAGCTTTCTTT

v_gene: TRBV10-3
j_gene: TRBJ1-2
d_gene: TRBD1
abundance: NA
CDR3aa: CAISVRSGTDSYGYTF
CDR3nt: TGTGCCATCAGTGTTCGATCCGGGACAGATAGCTATGGCTACACCTTC

v_gene: TRBV6-1
j_gene: TRBJ2-7
d_gene: NA
abundance: NA
CDR3aa: CASSEYLYEQYF
CDR3nt: TGTGCCAGCAGTGAATATCTATACGAGCAGTACTTC

v_gene: TRBV29-1
j_gene: TRBJ1-3
d_gene: TRBD1
abundance: NA
CDR3aa: CSVRDSLSGNTIYF
CDR3nt: TGCAGCGTGAGGGACAGTCTCTCTGGAAACACCATATATTTT

v_gene: TRBV19
j_gene: TRBJ1-5
d_gene: NA
abundance: NA
CDR3aa: CASSIQYGNDRPQHF
CDR3nt: TGTGCCAGTAGTATACAGTATGGCAACGATCGGCCCCAGCATTTT

v_gene: TRBV10-2
j_gene: TRBJ2-2
d_gene: TRBD2
abundance: once
CDR3aa: CASSETSGGAGPGELFF
CDR3nt: TGCGCCAGCAGTGAGACTAGCGGGGGGGCCGGGCCCGGGGAGCTGTTTTTT

v_gene: TRBV5-1
j_gene: TRBJ2-3
d_gene: NA
abundance: NA
CDR3aa: CASSRAGVRTDTQYF
CDR3nt: TGCGCCAGCAGCCGAGCGGGCGTGAGGACAGATACGCAGTATTTT

v_gene: TRBV4-2
j_gene: TRBJ1-2
d_gene: NA
abundance: NA
CDR3aa: CASSQDSGGAKSYGYTF
CDR3nt: TGTGCCAGCAGCCAGGACTCGGGGGGGGCCAAATCCTATGGCTACACCTTC

v_gene: TRBV9
j_gene: TRBJ1-2
d_gene: TRBD1
abundance: NA
CDR3aa: CASSVTPGQGARGYTF
CDR3nt: TGTGCCAGCAGCGTAACTCCGGGACAGGGGGCGCGTGGCTACACCTTC

v_gene: TRBV7-9
j_gene: TRBJ2-2
d_gene: TRBD2
abundance: once
CDR3aa: CASSPRTSGVANTGELFF
CDR3nt: TGTGCCAGCAGCCCCCGGACTAGCGGGGTAGCGAACACCGGGGAGCTGTTTTTT

v_gene: TRBV15
j_gene: TRBJ2-3
d_gene: TRBD2
abundance: NA
CDR3aa: CATSREKTGGLDTQYF
CDR3nt: TGTGCCACCAGCAGAGAGAAGACGGGGGGGTTAGATACGCAGTATTTT

v_gene: TRBV5-1
j_gene: TRBJ1-2
d_gene: NA
abundance: NA
CDR3aa: CASSLETVRDGYTF
CDR3nt: TGCGCCAGCAGCTTGGAAACGGTTAGAGATGGCTACACCTTC

v_gene: TRBV7-9
j_gene: TRBJ2-1
d_gene: NA
abundance: NA
CDR3aa: CASRPGGRPSSYNEQFF
CDR3nt: TGTGCCAGCAGACCCGGGGGACGGCCGAGCTCCTACAATGAGCAGTTCTTC

v_gene: TRBV5-1
j_gene: TRBJ1-1
d_gene: TRBD1
abundance: NA
CDR3aa: CASSLGQGARAFF
CDR3nt: TGCGCCAGCAGCTTGGGACAGGGGGCTCGGGCTTTCTTT

v_gene: TRBV6-5
j_gene: TRBJ1-2
d_gene: NA
abundance: NA
CDR3aa: CASTGADGYTF
CDR3nt: TGTGCCAGCACAGGGGCGGATGGCTACACCTTC